The clone carrying this TCR beta chain is a singleton in its sample. This entry belongs to a study of cytomegalovirus exposure and HLA in healthy donors. About the research overall: Inside one of the first data releases sat around 80 million unique TCRs taken from HLA-typed donors.

Use of 60 Vbeta and 13 Jbeta primers characterized the PCR. Produced via immunoSEQ multiplex PCR; TCRdb's table is partial and in-frame only. The top ten clones hold roughly 3.7% of a sample with about 89,000 clones, more than 70% of them seen once. The V gene end was trimmed by 6 bases and the J gene end by 5 bases; junction bases not matched to a gene: 5. The germline V gene has CDR1 SNHLY and CDR2 FYNNEI. CDR3 length equals 14 residues. This receptor was identified in a man aged 30 to 39 in good health and CMV-seronegative. This chain uses TRBV2 with TRBJ1-2; 11 nucleotides align to TRBD1. Sequencing was carried out using PBMCs. This chain's CDR3 is CASSGQGARYGYTF. In DNA form, the CDR3 reads TGTGCCAGCAGCGGACAGGGGGCTCGTTATGGCTACACCTTC.